Below are 21 T cell receptor beta chains sequenced from a single sample in a study of CD8+CD57+ T cells in acquired aplastic anemia. The study profiled TCR beta VDJ and CDR3 using genomic DNA as template. One entry per CDR3 protein, called by TCRdb with MiXCR from the reads. The table lists over 150,000 distinct CDR3 sequences, 65% to 75% of them singletons. Patients chosen for sequencing had CD8+CD57+ cells that had expanded, as shown by flow cytometry. The sequencing input was sorted CD4+, CD8+, or CD8+CD57+ T cells (not recorded which) from PBMCs. All receptors come from a human donor with aplastic anemia.

The chain couples TRBV9 to TRBJ2-6; D ambiguous. Between the trimmed V and J ends, which lost 4 bases and 0 bases, there was a span of 5 bases. The germline V gene has CDR1 SGDLS and CDR2 YYNGEE. The CDR3 has 14 amino acids. CDR3 region: CASSLNSGANVLTF. The CDR3 bases are TGTGCCAGCAGCCTAAACTCTGGGGCCAACGTCCTGACTTTC.

V usage is TRBV15 and J usage is TRBJ2-3; D is possibly TRBD2 (5 bases). The CDR3 is 13 residues long. Per germline, CDR1 LNHNV and CDR2 YYDKDF (reference sequence). Trimming pared 2 bases from V and 6 bases from J, leaving 9 bases between. The CDR3: CATSRLAGDTQYF. CDR3 nucleotide sequence: TGTGCCACCAGCAGACTAGCTGGGGATACGCAGTATTTT.

The V gene is TRBV5-1, the J gene TRBJ2-5; 7 bases agree with TRBD1. Per germline, CDR1 SGHRS and CDR2 YFSETQ. The CDR3 length is 16 residues. J was trimmed by 3 bases and V by 4 bases; bases with no gene match: 12. This chain's CDR3 is CASSQDGRQGEETQYF. The CDR3 DNA is TGCGCCAGCAGCCAAGATGGGAGACAGGGTGAAGAGACCCAGTACTTC.

This clonotype was seen more than once but under ten times. The chain is built from TRBV20-1 and TRBJ2-7, with D tentatively TRBD2 (6 bases). V was trimmed by 1 base and J by 4 bases, leaving 20 bases between them. CDR3 length equals 16 residues. Germline CDR1 is DFQATT and CDR2 is SNEGSKA (reference sequence). As DNA, the CDR3 is TGCAGTGCTAGAGGACCAGGGTTCAGAGCGGGTTACGAGCAGTACTTC. It codes for CSARGPGFRAGYEQYF.

Only one count was recorded for this clonotype. The V call is TRBV29-1, the J call TRBJ2-1; no reliable D call. V was pared by 3 bases and J by 6 bases, with 6 bases between. This CDR3 is built from 11 residues. CDR1 and CDR2 (germline): SQVTM, ANQGSEA. The CDR3 sequence is CSVDPGNEQFF. The CDR3 region has the DNA TGCAGCGTTGATCCGGGCAATGAGCAGTTCTTC.

This chain links TRBV19 with TRBJ1-2; D unresolved. The germline V and J ends were trimmed by 3 bases and 4 bases, with 12 bases remaining between them. Germline lookup yields CDR1 LNHDA and CDR2 SQIVND (reference sequence). The CDR3 is 14 residues long. CDR3 DNA: TGTGCCAGTAGTATGCTAGGCAGAGGCTATGGCTACACCTTC. Translation: CASSMLGRGYGYTF.

This clonotype occurred a few times. The J gene is TRBJ1-1, the V gene TRBV15; 8 nucleotides align to TRBD1. Germline V gives CDR1 LNHNV, CDR2 YYDKDF (reference sequence). The junction had 8 bases not matched to a gene; V was cut back by 3 bases and J by 5 bases. This CDR3 is built from 15 residues. The CDR3 nucleotides are TGTGCCACCAGCAGCCGACGGACAGGGTGGACTGAAGCTTTCTTT. This encodes CATSSRRTGWTEAFF.

The chain carries TRBV20-1 and TRBJ2-5; no firm D call. The last part of the DNA fits TRBJ2-7 better; the J call may be wrong. Germline-derived CDR1 and CDR2 are DFQATT and SNEGSKA (reference sequence). There are 13 residues in the CDR3. The CDR3 loop is CSAWTTESYEQYF. CDR3 in DNA: TGCAGTGCTTGGACCACAGAGTCCTACGAGCAGTACTTC.

J is TRBJ2-3 and V is TRBV9; tentative D call: TRBD1 (7 bases). Germline lookup yields CDR1 SGDLS and CDR2 YYNGEE. The V gene lost 4 bases and the J gene lost 2 bases, with 20 bases spanning the gap. The CDR3 sequence is 17 residues long. Here the CDR3 DNA reads TGTGCCAGCAGCCCCCCAGGGGGGCGTGAGGACACAGATACGCAGTATTTT. Translation gives CASSPPGGREDTDTQYF.

This clonotype was counted a few times. The chain couples TRBV9 to TRBJ1-1; D is possibly TRBD1 (6 bases). Trimming cost V 7 bases and J 7 bases, with 17 bases left between them. Germline V gene sequence: CDR1 SGDLS, CDR2 YYNGEE. This CDR3 spans 13 amino acids. The CDR3 spells CASSTGGFDEAFF. The CDR3, as DNA: TGTGCCAGCTCCACCGGGGGCTTCGATGAAGCTTTCTTT.

This chain joins TRBV10-3 and TRBJ1-5; no clear D. V shed 4 bases and J shed 0 bases, with 10 bases lying between them. The CDR3 totals 15 residues. Germline V gene lookup returns CDR1 ENHRY and CDR2 SYGVKD. The CDR3 bases are TGTGCCATCAGTGGGACGGCAGATAGCAATCAGCCCCAGCATTTT. Its protein product is CAISGTADSNQPQHF.

CDR3 nucleotides: TGCGCCAGCAGCCAGGGACGTATGAATTCACCCCTCCACTTT. Its protein is CASSQGRMNSPLHF. The V and J genes are TRBV4-1 and TRBJ1-6; tentative D call: TRBD1 (5 bases). The CDR3 contains 14 residues. The V gene's germline CDR1 is MGHRA and CDR2 YSYEKL. V lost 3 bases and J 7 bases, leaving 10 bases between the germline ends.

The CDR3 is CSAGDRVDYGYTF. The CDR3 bases are TGCAGTGCGGGGGACAGGGTGGACTATGGCTACACCTTC. V and J are TRBV20-1 and TRBJ1-2, with 9 bases identical to TRBD1. This CDR3 has 13 residues. Germline V CDR1 and CDR2: DFQATT, SNEGSKA (reference sequence). Germline trimming cut 6 bases from V and 3 bases from J; bases unmatched to any gene: 5.

About this clonotype: A junction end diverges from the germline sequence, so it may reflect a read error. V usage is TRBV5-1 and J usage is TRBJ2-4, with 10 nucleotides matching TRBD1. The CDR3 covers 18 residues. Germline assignment: CDR1 SGHRS and CDR2 YFSETQ. CDR3 DNA sequence: TGCGCCGGCAGCCAAGCTCGTGACAGGGGGCAATCCAAAAACATTCAGTACTTC. Translated: CAGSQARDRGQSKNIQYF.

The chain employs TRBV2 and TRBJ2-2, with D possibly being TRBD2 (5 bases). The CDR3 has 11 residues. V was cut by 8 bases and J by 7 bases, with 8 bases left in between. Germline lookup yields CDR1 SNHLY and CDR2 FYNNEI. In nucleotides, the CDR3 is TGTGCCAGCGTCGGGAACGGGGAGCTGTTTTTT. Residues: CASVGNGELFF.

The V call is TRBV7-2, the J call TRBJ2-1; D may be TRBD2 (6 bases). Looked up from germline, CDR1 is SGHTA and CDR2 is FQGNSA. V was cut by 8 bases and J by 3 bases, with 8 bases left in between. This CDR3 contains 12 residues. CDR3 protein: CASLDYYNEQFF. The DNA for the CDR3 is TGTGCCAGCTTGGACTACTACAATGAGCAGTTCTTC.

This CDR3 is CATSRGRGEETQYF. CDR3 in DNA: TGTGCCACCAGCAGAGGCAGGGGTGAAGAGACCCAGTACTTC. The chain has TRBV15 and TRBJ2-5; TRBD1 is a possible D gene (6 bases). V dropped 1 base and J dropped 3 bases, with 9 bases sitting between them. Germline CDR1 reads LNHNV; CDR2 reads YYDKDF (reference sequence). The CDR3 runs to 14 residues.

CDR3 DNA: TGTGCCAGCAGCTTATCCAGCGGACGAGGCATTCAGTACTTC. Translated: CASSLSSGRGIQYF. This sequence joins TRBV7-9 and TRBJ2-4, with D possibly being TRBD2 (5 bases). Per the germline V gene, CDR1 is SEHNR and CDR2 is FQNEAQ (reference sequence). The CDR3 has 14 residues. The ends were cut back, 2 bases at V and 9 bases at J, with 14 bases in the middle.

This clonotype has a handful of counts. V usage is TRBV7-9 and J usage is TRBJ2-1; the D is unclear. The CDR3 sequence is 12 residues long. In germline, CDR1 is SEHNR, CDR2 FQNEAQ (reference sequence). V lost 5 bases and J 12 bases, leaving 14 bases between the germline ends. As DNA, the CDR3 is TGTGCCAGCAGCGAACTACAAGACTTGCAGTTCTTC. Its translation: CASSELQDLQFF.

The chain carries TRBV7-9 and TRBJ2-5; tentatively, D is TRBD1 or TRBD2 (5 bases each). The CDR3 totals 15 residues. The germline gives CDR1 SEHNR, CDR2 FQNEAQ (reference sequence). Trimming took off 1 base at V and 2 bases at J, with 11 bases between the two ends. CDR3 in DNA: TGTGCCAGCAGCTTAGACCGGTGGGGGCAAGAGACCCAGTACTTC. Its protein is CASSLDRWGQETQYF.

This clonotype has more than one count but fewer than ten. This chain links TRBV19 with TRBJ2-1, with TRBD2 matching 7 bases. Germline CDR1 LNHDA, CDR2 SQIVND (reference sequence). CDR3 length equals 14 residues. V lost 3 bases to trimming and J lost 7 bases; unmatched junction nucleotides: 6. CDR3 amino acids: CASSMTGGRNEQFF. CDR3 nucleotides: TGTGCCAGTAGTATGACGGGAGGTAGGAATGAGCAGTTCTTC. Looking up the rest from reference TRBV19 and TRBJ2-1 gives the full variable domain: DGGITQSPKYLFRKEGQNVTLSCEQNLNHDAMYWYRQDPGQGLRLIYYSQIVNDFQKGDIAEGYSVSREKKESFPLTVTSAQKNPTAFYLCASSMTGGRNEQFFGPGTRLTVL.